These T cell receptor beta chains were read from a single sample in a study of T-cell memory formation after mild COVID-19. MiXCR, run by TCRdb on the 5' RACE reads, gives a single entry per CDR3 protein. The sample lists fewer than 350,000 distinct CDR3 sequences, about 13% occurring once. Sequenced input: PBMCs or a T cell subset sorted from them (not recorded which). These TCRs come from a man between 18 and 35 years old who had mild COVID-19 (a few samples of this study predate the infection). Cell type and time point are not known. The CDR3 runs from the conserved cysteine through the conserved F or W. A D gene is named only where the DNA matches it firmly. The size field is filled for only some rows; it gives once, few, many or a size class.

j_gene: TRBJ2-3
abundance: few
d_gene: -
v_gene: TRBV24-1
CDR3aa: CATSGPGADDTDTQYF
CDR3nt: TGTGCCACCAGTGGTCCTGGGGCGGATGACACAGATACGCAGTATTTT

j_gene: TRBJ2-5
abundance: few
d_gene: -
v_gene: TRBV7-2
CDR3aa: CASSLGARTEEGTQYF
CDR3nt: TGTGCCAGCAGCTTAGGGGCAAGGACGGAAGAAGGGACCCAGTACTTC

j_gene: TRBJ2-7
abundance: -
d_gene: TRBD2
v_gene: TRBV4-3
CDR3aa: CASSQDRAGGFYEQYF
CDR3nt: TGCGCCAGCAGCCAAGATCGAGCGGGGGGTTTCTACGAGCAGTACTTC

j_gene: TRBJ2-3
abundance: many
d_gene: -
v_gene: TRBV12-3/TRBV12-4
CDR3aa: CASSPTSWGTDTQYF
CDR3nt: TGTGCCAGCAGCCCAACATCATGGGGCACAGATACGCAGTATTTT

j_gene: TRBJ2-3
abundance: many
d_gene: -
v_gene: TRBV7-9
CDR3aa: CASSPSRGSGTDTQYF
CDR3nt: TGTGCCAGCAGCCCTAGCCGGGGTAGTGGCACAGATACGCAGTATTTT

j_gene: TRBJ2-5
abundance: few
d_gene: -
v_gene: TRBV12-3/TRBV12-4
CDR3aa: CASSWGEQETQYF
CDR3nt: TGTGCCAGCAGTTGGGGAGAGCAAGAGACCCAGTACTTC

j_gene: TRBJ2-2
abundance: -
d_gene: -
v_gene: TRBV7-3
CDR3aa: CASSLRQAHTGELFF
CDR3nt: TGTGCCAGCAGCTTAAGACAGGCTCACACCGGGGAGCTGTTTTTT

j_gene: TRBJ1-2
abundance: many
d_gene: -
v_gene: TRBV7-2
CDR3aa: CASEAGGLYGYTF
CDR3nt: TGTGCCAGCGAGGCCGGGGGGCTCTATGGCTACACCTTC

j_gene: TRBJ2-5
abundance: few
d_gene: -
v_gene: TRBV11-1
CDR3aa: CASSLNQGGAEETQYF
CDR3nt: TGTGCCAGCAGCTTAAACCAGGGGGGCGCCGAGGAGACCCAGTACTTC

j_gene: TRBJ2-7
abundance: -
d_gene: -
v_gene: TRBV7-9
CDR3aa: CASSLGLNPSEQYF
CDR3nt: TGTGCCAGCAGCTTGGGGCTAAACCCCTCCGAGCAGTACTTC

j_gene: TRBJ2-7
abundance: -
d_gene: -
v_gene: TRBV14
CDR3aa: CASSQFYEQYF
CDR3nt: TGTGCCAGCAGCCAGTTCTACGAGCAGTACTTC

j_gene: TRBJ2-7
abundance: many
d_gene: -
v_gene: TRBV6-5
CDR3aa: CASSYSRARIVYEQYF
CDR3nt: TGTGCCAGCAGTTACTCCCGGGCTAGGATAGTCTACGAGCAGTACTTC

j_gene: TRBJ1-2
abundance: -
d_gene: -
v_gene: TRBV7-2
CDR3aa: CASSLEAYGYTF
CDR3nt: TGTGCCAGCAGCTTGGAAGCCTATGGCTACACCTTC

j_gene: TRBJ2-3
abundance: -
d_gene: -
v_gene: TRBV21-1
CDR3aa: CASSKAGGQGFTQYF
CDR3nt: TGTGCCAGCAGCAAAGCGGGGGGACAGGGTTTCACGCAGTATTTT

j_gene: TRBJ2-5
abundance: many
d_gene: -
v_gene: TRBV12-3/TRBV12-4
CDR3aa: CASSSADGETQYF
CDR3nt: TGTGCCAGCAGTTCAGCGGACGGTGAGACCCAGTACTTC

j_gene: TRBJ1-1
abundance: few
d_gene: -
v_gene: TRBV20-1
CDR3aa: CSAPRRADTEAFF
CDR3nt: TGCAGTGCCCCGCGGAGGGCGGACACTGAAGCTTTCTTT

j_gene: TRBJ1-2
abundance: few
d_gene: -
v_gene: TRBV5-1
CDR3aa: CASSRGETYGYTF
CDR3nt: TGCGCCAGCAGCCGAGGTGAAACCTATGGCTACACCTTC

j_gene: TRBJ2-2
abundance: many
d_gene: TRBD2
v_gene: TRBV11-2
CDR3aa: CASSLGLAGNTGELFF
CDR3nt: TGTGCCAGCAGCTTAGGCCTAGCGGGAAACACCGGGGAGCTGTTTTTT

j_gene: TRBJ2-5
abundance: few
d_gene: -
v_gene: TRBV11-2
CDR3aa: CASSRLVGETQYF
CDR3nt: TGTGCCAGCAGCAGACTAGTAGGAGAGACCCAGTACTTC

j_gene: TRBJ1-4
abundance: few
d_gene: TRBD1
v_gene: TRBV5-4
CDR3aa: CASSPRDRGQKLFF
CDR3nt: TGTGCCAGCAGCCCCCGGGACAGGGGCCAAAAACTGTTTTTT

j_gene: TRBJ2-3
abundance: few
d_gene: TRBD1
v_gene: TRBV5-1
CDR3aa: CASSSGQGVKADTQYF
CDR3nt: TGCGCCAGCAGCTCGGGACAGGGAGTAAAAGCAGATACGCAGTATTTT

j_gene: TRBJ1-2
abundance: -
d_gene: -
v_gene: TRBV24-1
CDR3aa: CATSDSGRDFGYTF
CDR3nt: TGTGCCACCAGTGATTCTGGCAGGGATTTTGGCTACACCTTC

j_gene: TRBJ1-2
abundance: -
d_gene: TRBD1
v_gene: TRBV7-2
CDR3aa: CASSLAHRGGYTF
CDR3nt: TGTGCCAGCAGCTTAGCGCACAGGGGCGGCTACACCTTC

j_gene: TRBJ1-2
abundance: -
d_gene: TRBD1
v_gene: TRBV25-1
CDR3aa: CASRSGQGDGYTF
CDR3nt: TGTGCCAGCAGATCCGGACAGGGGGATGGCTACACCTTC

j_gene: TRBJ2-5
abundance: few
d_gene: -
v_gene: TRBV6-2/TRBV6-3
CDR3aa: CASSQPSGLLWLTQYF
CDR3nt: TGTGCCAGCAGCCAACCGTCGGGGCTCCTCTGGCTGACCCAGTACTTC

j_gene: TRBJ2-7
abundance: few
d_gene: -
v_gene: TRBV29-1
CDR3aa: CSATIAKVEQYF
CDR3nt: TGCAGCGCCACGATAGCTAAAGTCGAGCAGTACTTC

j_gene: TRBJ2-3
abundance: few
d_gene: TRBD2
v_gene: TRBV11-2
CDR3aa: CASSSSSGWGGVDTQYF
CDR3nt: TGTGCCAGCAGCTCCTCGTCCGGTTGGGGGGGAGTCGATACGCAGTATTTT

j_gene: TRBJ2-5
abundance: -
d_gene: -
v_gene: TRBV7-2
CDR3aa: CASSLVASPRETQYF
CDR3nt: TGTGCCAGCAGCTTGGTGGCCTCGCCTCGGGAGACCCAGTACTTC

j_gene: TRBJ2-7
abundance: few
d_gene: TRBD1
v_gene: TRBV5-1
CDR3aa: CASSSTGTEQYF
CDR3nt: TGCGCCAGCAGCTCGACAGGGACCGAGCAGTACTTC

j_gene: TRBJ2-3
abundance: -
d_gene: -
v_gene: TRBV5-1
CDR3aa: CASSSVGWSTDTQYF
CDR3nt: TGCGCCAGCAGCTCGGTCGGGTGGAGCACAGATACGCAGTATTTT

j_gene: TRBJ1-1
abundance: few
d_gene: -
v_gene: TRBV7-4
CDR3aa: CASSSPAAGTEAFF
CDR3nt: TGTGCCAGCAGCTCCCCGGCGGCGGGCACTGAAGCTTTCTTT

j_gene: TRBJ1-4
abundance: -
d_gene: -
v_gene: TRBV5-5
CDR3aa: CASSFSLMAGYEKLFF
CDR3nt: TGTGCCAGCAGCTTCAGCCTTATGGCCGGTTATGAAAAACTGTTTTTT

j_gene: TRBJ2-2
abundance: few
d_gene: TRBD1
v_gene: TRBV7-9
CDR3aa: CASSSTQGQTATGELFF
CDR3nt: TGTGCCAGCAGCTCGACACAGGGACAGACCGCTACCGGGGAGCTGTTTTTT

j_gene: TRBJ1-1
abundance: -
d_gene: -
v_gene: TRBV29-1
CDR3aa: CSVRLNTEAFF
CDR3nt: TGCAGCGTTCGATTGAACACTGAAGCTTTCTTT

j_gene: TRBJ1-5
abundance: -
d_gene: -
v_gene: TRBV6-6
CDR3aa: CASSQQGWDQPQHF
CDR3nt: TGTGCCAGCAGTCAACAGGGCTGGGATCAGCCCCAGCATTTT

j_gene: TRBJ1-4
abundance: few
d_gene: -
v_gene: TRBV4-1
CDR3aa: CASSQDQWVTDGKLFF
CDR3nt: TGCGCCAGCAGCCAAGATCAATGGGTAACAGATGGAAAACTGTTTTTT